The rows below give T cell receptor beta chains drawn from one sample of a study of blood T cells in healthy people across ages. TCRdb fed the 5' RACE reads into MiXCR, producing one record per CDR3 protein. The profile shows 1,500,000 or so distinct CDR3 sequences, roughly two fifths of them singletons. The sequenced sample was blood. The receptor source for this set is a woman between 18 and 29 years old in good health. The CDR3 runs from the conserved cysteine through the conserved F or W. The D gene is left open where the match is weak. Clone sizes are given selectively: once, few, many, or a class where the clone is expanded.

J gene: TRBJ1-2; D gene: .; V gene: TRBV27; clone size: few; CDR3 length: 14; CDR3 DNA: TGTGCCAGCAGTCCCCGTTGGGGGGGCTATGGCTACACCTTC; CDR3 protein: CASSPRWGGYGYTF
J gene: TRBJ1-2; D gene: .; V gene: TRBV28; clone size: .; CDR3 length: 13; CDR3 DNA: TGTGCCAGCAGTGCGGTCGGGGTCTATGGCCACACCTTC; CDR3 protein: CASSAVGVYGHTF
J gene: TRBJ2-1; D gene: .; V gene: TRBV5-1; clone size: .; CDR3 length: 16; CDR3 DNA: TGCGCCAGCAGCGGAACAACAGGGTTCTTGGCTCTGGAGCAGTTCTTC; CDR3 protein: CASSGTTGFLALEQFF
J gene: TRBJ1-5; D gene: .; V gene: TRBV12-5; clone size: few; CDR3 length: 15; CDR3 DNA: TGTGCTAGTGGTTTCCAGGCATATAGCAATCAGCCCCAGCATTTT; CDR3 protein: CASGFQAYSNQPQHF
J gene: TRBJ2-1; D gene: TRBD1; V gene: TRBV30; clone size: .; CDR3 length: 15; CDR3 DNA: TGTGCCTGGAGCAACTCAGGGGGCTCCTACAATGAGCAGTTCTTC; CDR3 protein: CAWSNSGGSYNEQFF
J gene: TRBJ2-4; D gene: .; V gene: TRBV6-2/TRBV6-3; clone size: .; CDR3 length: 15; CDR3 DNA: TGTGCCAGCAGTTATCTCCGTGGGGAAGGGGTCAAGCAGTACTTC; CDR3 protein: CASSYLRGEGVKQYF
J gene: TRBJ2-1; D gene: .; V gene: TRBV29-1; clone size: .; CDR3 length: 19; CDR3 DNA: TGCAGCGTTGAAAGGGGGGGTAAGGGGCCCGGGCGTGGCTCCAATGAGCAGTTCTTC; CDR3 protein: CSVERGGKGPGRGSNEQFF
J gene: TRBJ2-3; D gene: TRBD2; V gene: TRBV20-1; clone size: .; CDR3 length: 15; CDR3 DNA: TGCAGTGCTACCGATGCGGGGGGGCGGGCAGATACGCAGTATTTT; CDR3 protein: CSATDAGGRADTQYF
J gene: TRBJ2-5; D gene: TRBD2; V gene: TRBV6-5; clone size: .; CDR3 length: 13; CDR3 DNA: TGTGCCAGCAATATAGCGGGAGTGGAGACCCAGTACTTC; CDR3 protein: CASNIAGVETQYF
J gene: TRBJ1-2; D gene: TRBD1; V gene: TRBV7-3; clone size: .; CDR3 length: 15; CDR3 DNA: TGTGCCAGCAGCCCCATGACAGGGGACTCATATGGCTACACCTTC; CDR3 protein: CASSPMTGDSYGYTF
J gene: TRBJ2-1; D gene: .; V gene: TRBV29-1; clone size: many; CDR3 length: 16; CDR3 DNA: TGCAGCGTTTCCGGTCCGGACAGCCGCTCCTACAATGAGCAGTTCTTC; CDR3 protein: CSVSGPDSRSYNEQFF
J gene: TRBJ1-5; D gene: .; V gene: TRBV6-2/TRBV6-3; clone size: few; CDR3 length: 15; CDR3 DNA: TGTGCCAGCAGATTACAGAGTTGGACTAATCAGCCCCAGCATTTT; CDR3 protein: CASRLQSWTNQPQHF
J gene: TRBJ2-5; D gene: TRBD1; V gene: TRBV29-1; clone size: few; CDR3 length: 14; CDR3 DNA: TGCAGCGTTGAAGTAGGGACAGCCCAAGAGACCCAGTACTTC; CDR3 protein: CSVEVGTAQETQYF
J gene: TRBJ2-7; D gene: TRBD2; V gene: TRBV27; clone size: .; CDR3 length: 17; CDR3 DNA: TGTGCCAGCAGTCTAGAAATGGGACTAGGGAGCTCCTACGAGCAGTACTTC; CDR3 protein: CASSLEMGLGSSYEQYF
J gene: TRBJ1-2; D gene: .; V gene: TRBV20-1; clone size: .; CDR3 length: 12; CDR3 DNA: TGCAGTGCTAGAGTCAGGGAATATGGCTACACCTTC; CDR3 protein: CSARVREYGYTF
J gene: TRBJ2-1; D gene: .; V gene: TRBV14; clone size: few; CDR3 length: 16; CDR3 DNA: TGTGCCAGCAGCCAAGATTGGGTGATCCTAGCCAATGAGCAGTTCTTC; CDR3 protein: CASSQDWVILANEQFF
J gene: TRBJ2-7; D gene: TRBD1; V gene: TRBV29-1; clone size: few; CDR3 length: 16; CDR3 DNA: TGCAGCGTTGAAGAATTGGGACAGGGGGCTTCGTACGAGCAGTACTTC; CDR3 protein: CSVEELGQGASYEQYF
J gene: TRBJ2-2; D gene: TRBD2; V gene: TRBV7-3; clone size: .; CDR3 length: 16; CDR3 DNA: TGTGCCAGCAGCTCAGTAGCGGGAGGGCCTGGCGGGGAGCTGTTTTTT; CDR3 protein: CASSSVAGGPGGELFF
J gene: TRBJ1-2; D gene: TRBD1; V gene: TRBV27; clone size: few; CDR3 length: 14; CDR3 DNA: TGTGCCAGCAGTTCCTTTCCCGGGACAGCCATTAACACCTTC; CDR3 protein: CASSSFPGTAINTF
J gene: TRBJ2-1; D gene: TRBD2; V gene: TRBV27; clone size: .; CDR3 length: 17; CDR3 DNA: TGTGCCAGCAGACCCAATTTGGGCGGGAGTGGTAGGTATGAGCAGTTCTTC; CDR3 protein: CASRPNLGGSGRYEQFF
J gene: TRBJ2-3; D gene: TRBD2; V gene: TRBV29-1; clone size: once; CDR3 length: 17; CDR3 DNA: TGCAGCGCAATGGGGCTAGCGGGGGGGCAGGGCACAGATACGCAGTATTTT; CDR3 protein: CSAMGLAGGQGTDTQYF
J gene: TRBJ2-1; D gene: .; V gene: TRBV10-2; clone size: .; CDR3 length: 20; CDR3 DNA: TGCGCCAGCAGTGATTCCGGGACTTTAGTGGGGCTCAGCTCCTACAATGAGCAGTTCTTC; CDR3 protein: CASSDSGTLVGLSSYNEQFF
J gene: TRBJ1-2; D gene: .; V gene: TRBV27; clone size: .; CDR3 length: 13; CDR3 DNA: TGTGCCAGCAGTGGGGATGACAGAAATGGCTACACCTTC; CDR3 protein: CASSGDDRNGYTF
J gene: TRBJ2-2; D gene: TRBD1; V gene: TRBV6-2/TRBV6-3; clone size: .; CDR3 length: 17; CDR3 DNA: TGTGCCAGCAGTTACAGAGGGCAGGGGGCGTGTACCGGGGAGCTGTTTTTT; CDR3 protein: CASSYRGQGACTGELFF
J gene: TRBJ2-1; D gene: .; V gene: TRBV6-1; clone size: few; CDR3 length: 15; CDR3 DNA: TGTGCCAGCAGTGAATCCGGGACTGCGTACAATGAGCAGTTCTTC; CDR3 protein: CASSESGTAYNEQFF
J gene: TRBJ2-7; D gene: TRBD1; V gene: TRBV27; clone size: .; CDR3 length: 18; CDR3 DNA: TGTGCCAGCAGTTTAAAACCCCTCCGACAGGGGGACTCCTACGAGCAGTACTTC; CDR3 protein: CASSLKPLRQGDSYEQYF
J gene: TRBJ2-4; D gene: .; V gene: TRBV9; clone size: .; CDR3 length: 13; CDR3 DNA: TGTGCCAGCAACGAGGGGCGCGAAAACATTCAGTACTTC; CDR3 protein: CASNEGRENIQYF
J gene: TRBJ1-2; D gene: .; V gene: TRBV25-1; clone size: few; CDR3 length: 15; CDR3 DNA: TGTGCCAGCAGTGAATTGGAGGGCTTTGGCTATGGCTACACCTTC; CDR3 protein: CASSELEGFGYGYTF